The source of this T cell receptor (beta chain) is a study of blood T cell repertoires in COVID-19. Study-wide context: PBMCs, B-cell-depleted T cells, or T cells were the source of the cDNA or gDNA that made up the material.

Seattle patient enrollment occurred during active infection, with longitudinal follow-up thereafter. The protocol was immunoSEQ multiplex PCR, while the TCRdb copy is restricted to in-frame clones and leaves out a portion. The table includes approximately 160,000 clones, roughly 86% detected once. This CDR3 comprises 13 residues. The V gene end was trimmed by 5 bases and the J gene end by 4 bases; junction bases not matched to a gene: 2. Germline V gene sequence: CDR1 SGHVS, CDR2 FNYEAQ. This receptor was taken from a man in his 60s with COVID-19, enrolled during active disease. V and J are TRBV7-6 and TRBJ1-5; 7 bases map to TRBD1. Sequencing input: peripheral blood. The CDR3 DNA is TGTGCCAGCAGCGGGACAGCAAATCAGCCCCAGCATTTT. Its translation: CASSGTANQPQHF. Filled out from reference TRBV7-6 and TRBJ1-5, the complete variable domain reads GAGVSQSPRYKVTKRGQDVALRCDPISGHVSLYWYRQALGQGPEFLTYFNYEAQQDKSGLPNDRFSAERPEGSISTLTIQRTEQRDSAMYRCASSGTANQPQHFGDGTRLSIL.